The present T cell receptor (beta chain) was sequenced within a study of somatic mutations in cytotoxic T cells in rheumatoid arthritis. Libraries were prepared by immunoSEQ multiplex PCR; TCRdb keeps only in-frame clonotypes and omits some of them. The data contain more than 13,000 clones, around 70% of them seen just once; the ten biggest clones take up more than 9%. Germline CDR1 is MNHNS and CDR2 is SASEGT. Trimming left V 6 bases short and J 2 bases short, with 12 bases between. The CDR3 consists of 14 residues. Comments on this clone: Its antigen is still unknown.

Broader study findings: Slight TRBV07 underrepresentation in rheumatoid arthritis patients went unadjusted for multiple comparisons. Relative to age-matched healthy controls, rheumatoid arthritis patients did not differ significantly in CD8+ T-cell clonality.

The J gene is TRBJ2-3, the V gene TRBV6-1, with a tentative D call TRBD1 (6 bases). Sequences were obtained from CD8+ T cells sorted from blood. This sequence was found in an adult with rheumatoid arthritis. The CDR3: CASRTGPYTDTQYF. The CDR3 DNA follows: TGTGCCAGCAGGACAGGTCCCTACACAGATACGCAGTATTTT.